Below are 6 T cell receptor beta chains sequenced from a single sample in a study of shared clonotypes between healthy human individuals. Clones were sequenced by immunoSEQ multiplex PCR, and TCRdb holds only the in-frame ones, with some missing. Found here are over 2 million clones, about 95% of them singletons; the top ten hold roughly 1%. Terminally differentiated effector memory CD45RA+ cells were excluded from the naive CD8 cells, which were CD45RO-negative and positively selected for CCR7. Material: naive CD8+ T cells sorted from blood. The receptors derive from a man in his late teens or twenties in good health.

This clone was found once. The gene calls are TRBV5-4 and TRBJ2-5; D perhaps matches TRBD2 (5 bases). The CDR3 is 13 amino acids. Germline V gives CDR1 SGHNT, CDR2 YYREEE (reference sequence). Trimming pared 2 bases from V and 3 bases from J, leaving 8 bases between. CDR3 sequence reads: CASSLPEEETQYF. In DNA, the CDR3 is TGTGCCAGCAGCTTACCGGAGGAAGAGACCCAGTACTTC.

The rearrangement links TRBV7-2 to TRBJ1-5; D gene unclear. The CDR3 spans 16 residues. Germline assignment: CDR1 SGHTA and CDR2 FQGNSA. V gave up 1 base and J gave up 1 base, with 11 bases separating them. DNA of the CDR3: TGTGCCAGCAGCTTAGAAGCGGGCGAAAGCAATCAGCCCCAGCATTTT. Translation: CASSLEAGESNQPQHF.

The chain employs TRBV6-5 and TRBJ2-3, with D perhaps being TRBD1 or TRBD2 (6 bases each). The CDR3 is made up of 15 amino acids. V shed 5 bases and J shed 5 bases, with 17 bases lying between them. Germline values: CDR1 MNHEY, CDR2 SVGAGI. The CDR3 region is CASSPPGAGGDTQYF. In nucleotides, the CDR3 is TGTGCCAGCAGTCCCCCGGGGGCAGGAGGAGATACGCAGTATTTT.

With regard to this clone: This sample includes further DNA sequences coding for the same CDR3. V usage is TRBV9 and J usage is TRBJ1-1; no reliable D call. The germline V gene has CDR1 SGDLS and CDR2 YYNGEE. The CDR3 runs 13 residues. The germline V and J ends were trimmed by 3 bases and 0 bases, with 6 bases remaining between them. CDR3 DNA sequence: TGTGCCAGCAGCGGAGGGCTGAACACTGAAGCTTTCTTT. Its translation is CASSGGLNTEAFF.

The chain has TRBV28 and TRBJ1-2; TRBD1 might be the D (6 bases). This CDR3 is 15 amino acids long. CDR1 is MDHEN and CDR2 is SYDVKM in the germline V gene. V lost 6 bases and J lost 4, with 18 bases in between. This CDR3 reads CASSPEEGGAYGYTF. The CDR3 DNA is TGTGCCAGCAGCCCAGAGGAGGGGGGTGCCTATGGCTACACCTTC.

J is TRBJ1-3 and V is TRBV19, with D possibly matching TRBD1 (5 bases). Germline CDR1 LNHDA, CDR2 SQIVND (reference sequence). The V end lost 4 bases, the J end lost 0 bases, and 10 bases lay between the germline ends. This CDR3 spans 15 amino acids. CDR3 residues: CASSTGRISGNTIYF. In nucleotides, the CDR3 is TGTGCCAGTAGTACGGGACGGATCTCTGGAAACACCATATATTTT.